These 26 T cell receptor beta chains share one sample of origin, sequenced in a study of cytomegalovirus exposure and HLA in healthy donors. Produced via immunoSEQ multiplex PCR; TCRdb's table is partial and in-frame only. The repertoire consists of 110,000 to 150,000 clones, with roughly 92% occurring once and the leading ten covering about 0.65%. What was sequenced was PBMCs. These receptor sequences come from a man aged 18 to 29 in good health and CMV-seronegative.

Note on this clone: One end of the junction varies from germline; a read error may be responsible. The chain recombines TRBV9 with TRBJ2-2; 7 bases map to TRBD1. Germline lookup yields CDR1 SGDLS and CDR2 YYNGEE. There are 14 residues in the CDR3. The CDR3 DNA reads as TGTACCAGCAGCGTAGGGGGCCAGGCCGGGGAGCTGTTTTTT. This codes for CTSSVGGQAGELFF.

The gene calls are TRBV7-9 and TRBJ1-5, with D unresolved. V lost 3 bases, J lost 16 bases, and 16 bases lay in between. Germline-derived CDR1 and CDR2 are SEHNR and FQNEAQ (reference sequence). This CDR3 contains 12 residues. As DNA, the CDR3 is TGTGCCAGCAGCTTTCTCGCGAGCACGTTACATTTT. Its protein is CASSFLASTLHF.

The CDR3 DNA reads as TGTGCCAGCAGCTTAGTAAATAGCAATCAGCCCCAGCATTTT. Its translation is CASSLVNSNQPQHF. The chain links TRBV7-2 to TRBJ1-5; the D is unclear. The CDR3 consists of 14 residues. V was shortened by 1 base and J by 0 bases, with 4 bases between the two germline ends. Germline V gene data show CDR1 as SGHTA and CDR2 as FQGNSA.

This chain links TRBV7-6 with TRBJ2-3, with TRBD1 matching 7 bases. This CDR3 comprises 15 residues. Germline CDR1 and CDR2: SGHVS and FNYEAQ. Germline trimming cut 2 bases from V and 4 bases from J; bases unmatched to any gene: 6. CDR3 DNA sequence: TGTGCCAGCAGCTTACAAGACAGGGAGTCAGATACGCAGTATTTT. Translated: CASSLQDRESDTQYF.

This sequence joins TRBV5-1 and TRBJ1-1; D not certain. Deletions cut 4 bases from V and 1 base from J, with 11 bases between. This CDR3 contains 14 residues. Germline-derived CDR1 and CDR2 are SGHRS and YFSETQ. CDR3 loop: CASSALLGNTEAFF. CDR3 sequence (DNA): TGCGCCAGCAGCGCTCTTCTAGGGAACACTGAAGCTTTCTTT.

CDR3 sequence: CASSPTGGMYEQYF. The DNA for the CDR3 is TGTGCCAGCTCACCAACAGGGGGCATGTACGAGCAGTACTTC. This chain uses TRBV18 with TRBJ2-7, with 9 bases matching TRBD1. Germline CDR1 KGHSH, CDR2 LQKENI. J lost 4 bases, V lost 2 bases, and 3 bases had no gene match. The CDR3 has 14 residues.

This clone was seen a few times. This chain uses TRBV6-1 with TRBJ2-2, with 14 bases identical to TRBD2. Germline assignment: CDR1 MNHNS and CDR2 SASEGT. J gave up 6 bases and V 1 base, and 4 bases lay outside the gene matches. The CDR3 consists of 17 residues. CDR3 sequence (DNA): TGTGCCAGCAGTGAAGAGTCGGGACTAGCGGGAGCCGGGGAGCTGTTTTTT. Protein product: CASSEESGLAGAGELFF.

The chain combines TRBV10-3 with TRBJ2-3; D might be TRBD2 (6 bases). V lost 1 base, J lost 1 base, and 6 bases lay in between. CDR1 is ENHRY, CDR2 SYGVKD, per germline. The CDR3 contains 14 residues. CDR3 DNA: TGTGCCATCAGTGAGTGGGAGGGCACAGATACGCAGTATTTT. Its protein is CAISEWEGTDTQYF.

V is TRBV5-1 and J is TRBJ2-7; TRBD1 is a possible D gene (6 bases). CDR1 is SGHRS, CDR2 YFSETQ, per germline. V lost 4 bases to trimming and J lost 3 bases, with 11 bases between them. The CDR3 consists of 13 residues. The CDR3 nucleotides read TGCGCCAGCAGCACGGGACACATCTACGAGCAGTACTTC. Translation gives CASSTGHIYEQYF.

The CDR3 nucleotides are TGTGCCAGCAGCCCAAACCAAGAGACCCAGTACTTC. This translates into CASSPNQETQYF. The gene calls are TRBV7-8 and TRBJ2-5; D gene unclear. CDR3 size: 12 residues. V was clipped by 5 bases and J by 0 bases, with 4 bases between them. Germline-derived CDR1 and CDR2 are SGHVS and FQNEAQ.

The rearrangement uses TRBV28 and TRBJ1-6; the match to TRBD1 covers 8 bases. The CDR3 sequence is 18 residues long. Germline V gene data show CDR1 as MDHEN and CDR2 as SYDVKM. The V and J ends lost 2 bases and 3 bases, in that order; junction bases with no gene match: 9. The CDR3 DNA reads as TGTGCCAGCAGTTTACCGGGACAGGCCGCCTTCTATAATTCACCCCTCCACTTT. Amino acid sequence: CASSLPGQAAFYNSPLHF.

The rearrangement joins TRBV11-2 to TRBJ1-2; D is perhaps TRBD1 (6 bases). The CDR3 runs 15 residues. Trimming removed 0 bases at V and 0 bases at J, with 8 bases between. Per germline, CDR1 SGHAT and CDR2 FQNNGV. The CDR3 bases are TGTGCCAGCAGCTTAGATCGGACAGCTAACTATGGCTACACCTTC. This gives the protein CASSLDRTANYGYTF.

The rearrangement links TRBV10-3 to TRBJ1-2; D is unclear. Germline V CDR1 and CDR2: ENHRY, SYGVKD. The CDR3 extends over 13 amino acids. With 5 bases removed from V and 7 bases from J, the gap between germline ends came to 14 bases. The CDR3 protein is CAISYSDGVGYTF. CDR3 in DNA: TGTGCCATCAGTTACTCCGACGGGGTTGGCTACACCTTC.

This sequence joins TRBV7-9 and TRBJ2-3; D is uncertain. Germline values: CDR1 SEHNR, CDR2 FQNEAQ (reference sequence). Trimming cost V 8 bases and J 0 bases, with 6 bases left between them. This CDR3 is built from 12 residues. CDR3 protein: CASAGSTDTQYF. The CDR3 bases are TGTGCCAGCGCAGGTAGCACAGATACGCAGTATTTT.

The chain combines TRBV7-2 with TRBJ1-2; 8 positions match TRBD1. The V and J ends lost 4 bases and 13 bases, in that order; junction bases with no gene match: 11. The CDR3 is made up of 13 amino acids. Germline V CDR1 and CDR2: SGHTA, FQGNSA. In nucleotides, the CDR3 is TGTGCCAGCAGCTCAGACAGGGGACAAGCGGTCACCTTC. Residues: CASSSDRGQAVTF.

V and J are TRBV6-6 and TRBJ2-7; maybe TRBD1 (6 bases). CDR1 is MNHNY, CDR2 SVGAGI, per germline (reference sequence). This CDR3 has 12 amino acids. V gave up 6 bases and J gave up 5 bases, with 11 bases separating them. CDR3 nucleotides: TGTGCCAGCAGCGGATACAGGGACGAGCAGTACGTC. Its protein is CASSGYRDEQYV.

The rearrangement links TRBV28 to TRBJ2-2; D is perhaps TRBD1 (6 bases). Germline CDR1 and CDR2: MDHEN and SYDVKM. V gave up 5 bases and J gave up 3 bases, with 28 bases separating them. The CDR3 is 20 amino acids. CDR3 region: CASSGGPYQQGITDTGELFF. DNA for the CDR3: TGTGCCAGCAGTGGCGGCCCGTACCAACAGGGTATTACAGACACCGGGGAGCTGTTTTTT.

This clone was observed a few times. The rearrangement joins TRBV19 to TRBJ2-1, with 7 bases matching TRBD1. This CDR3 has 16 residues. V was clipped by 4 bases and J by 10 bases; unmatched bases: 16. Germline lookup yields CDR1 LNHDA and CDR2 SQIVND (reference sequence). The DNA of the CDR3 is TGTGCCAGTAGTACCTGGCTAGGGGGACAGCCTAGGGAGCAGTTCTTC. This sequence encodes CASSTWLGGQPREQFF.

The V and J genes are TRBV28 and TRBJ2-2; 12 bases agree with TRBD2. The trim removed 4 bases at V and 3 bases at J, leaving 3 bases unmatched. Germline CDR1 MDHEN, CDR2 SYDVKM. The CDR3 totals 16 residues. The CDR3 is CASSSPSGRDTGELFF. Written as DNA, the CDR3 is TGTGCCAGCAGTTCGCCTAGCGGGAGGGACACCGGGGAGCTGTTTTTT.

The V gene is TRBV7-2, the J gene TRBJ2-3, with TRBD2 matching 12 bases. After removal of 4 bases from V and 4 bases from J, the junction contained 3 bases not matched to a gene. The germline CDR1 and CDR2 sequences are SGHTA and FQGNSA. The CDR3 is 15 residues long. CDR3 nucleotides: TGTGCCAGCAGCTGGCTAGCGGGAGGGTCAGATACGCAGTATTTT. Amino acids: CASSWLAGGSDTQYF.

The chain employs TRBV27 and TRBJ2-3, with TRBD1 matching over 7 bases. Germline V gene data show CDR1 as MNHEY and CDR2 as SMNVEV (reference sequence). This CDR3 region has 14 residues. V was clipped by 5 bases and J by 5 bases; unmatched bases: 7. CDR3 nucleotide sequence: TGTGCCAGCAGTCGGCAGGGGGTAAGAGATACGCAGTATTTT. Protein sequence: CASSRQGVRDTQYF.

The CDR3, as DNA: TGCGCCAGCAGCTTCGCAGGGGAAACGTATGGCTACACCTTC. It yields the protein CASSFAGETYGYTF. The chain recombines TRBV5-1 with TRBJ1-2, with a possible D match to TRBD1 (6 bases). Germline V gene lookup returns CDR1 SGHRS and CDR2 YFSETQ. There are 14 residues in the CDR3. V lost 2 bases and J lost 5, with 13 bases in between.

V and J are TRBV10-3 and TRBJ2-7; TRBD1 might be the D (6 bases). Per the germline V gene, CDR1 is ENHRY and CDR2 is SYGVKD. The V and J ends lost 6 bases and 0 bases respectively, with 15 bases between them. The CDR3 is 15 residues long. CDR3 residues: CAISLNRDISYEQYF. CDR3 in DNA: TGTGCCATCAGCTTAAACCGGGACATCTCCTACGAGCAGTACTTC.

The V gene is TRBV6-1, the J gene TRBJ1-5, with 7 bases identical to TRBD1. Trimming took 7 bases from V and 5 from J; bases not matched to a gene: 8. The CDR3 is 14 residues long. The V gene's germline CDR1 is MNHNS and CDR2 SASEGT. CDR3 amino acids: CASTFGQEHQPQHF. As DNA, the CDR3 is TGTGCCAGCACTTTTGGACAGGAGCATCAGCCCCAGCATTTT.

This chain uses TRBV9 with TRBJ2-1; 10 positions agree with TRBD1. Per germline, CDR1 SGDLS and CDR2 YYNGEE. The CDR3 has 16 residues. Germline trimming cut 3 bases from V and 2 bases from J; bases unmatched to any gene: 5. CDR3 coding DNA: TGTGCCAGCAGCGCGGCCGGGACAGGGGCCTACAATGAGCAGTTCTTC. Its translation: CASSAAGTGAYNEQFF.

The chain joins TRBV7-9 to TRBJ2-1, with a weak D call TRBD2 (5 bases). V dropped 0 bases and J dropped 0 bases, with 9 bases sitting between them. Germline V lookup: CDR1 SEHNR, CDR2 FQNEAQ (reference sequence). The CDR3 runs to 16 residues. In DNA form, the CDR3 reads TGTGCCAGCAGCTTAGCGTCAGCGGCCTCCTACAATGAGCAGTTCTTC. As protein: CASSLASAASYNEQFF.